This record looks at one T cell receptor (beta chain) sequence and its context. The source of the sample is a study of regulatory T cells in long-lasting Graves disease. Per the germline V gene, CDR1 is SEHNR and CDR2 is FQNEAQ (reference sequence). J gave up 4 bases and V 5 bases, and 6 bases lay outside the gene matches. This CDR3 comprises 15 residues. Through Arm-PCR of CDR3 regions and iRepertoire HTBI primers, TCR beta libraries were built. Via MiXCR, TCRdb re-called the multiplex PCR reads, giving one row per CDR3 protein. Here the sample spans a few hundred thousand distinct CDR3 sequences, around a fifth being singletons. Noted time point: persistent/refractory GD, antithyroid drugs over 5 years with positive TRAb. The authors made the TCR library using RNA they extracted from PBMCs.

The sequences come from peripheral blood mononuclear cells (PBMCs), collected when the disease was refractory, from a patient treated with antithyroid drugs. This clonotype was sampled from a female donor with Graves disease. The V gene is TRBV7-9, the J gene TRBJ2-2; 8 bases agree with TRBD1. In DNA form, the CDR3 reads TGTGCCAGCAGCCAATTCAGGGGGCGCACCGGGGAGCTGTTTTTT. As protein: CASSQFRGRTGELFF.